The 18 T cell receptor beta chains presented below share a single source sample, sequenced in a study of cytomegalovirus exposure and HLA in healthy donors. The PCR used 60 Vbeta and 13 Jbeta primers. The table came from immunoSEQ multiplex PCR; TCRdb's copy has only in-frame clones and leaves some out. This table holds 150,000 or so clones, over 75% found once. The material sequenced was PBMCs. These receptors were taken from a woman between 40 and 55 years old in good health and CMV-seropositive.

The chain employs TRBV11-1 and TRBJ2-1; D uncertain. There are 15 residues in the CDR3. V shed 5 bases and J shed 2 bases, with 13 bases lying between them. Germline CDR1 and CDR2: SGHAT and FQDESV (reference sequence). CDR3 sequence: CASSPSLEPYNEQFF. In nucleotides, the CDR3 is TGTGCCAGCAGCCCCTCCCTAGAGCCCTACAATGAGCAGTTCTTC.

V usage is TRBV5-1 and J usage is TRBJ1-2; D is uncertain. The CDR3 contains 15 residues. V lost 4 bases, J lost 4 bases, and 17 bases lay in between. Germline V lookup: CDR1 SGHRS, CDR2 YFSETQ. The CDR3 DNA is TGCGCCAGCAGCGGGCCCGGGTACAGCGGCTATGGCTACACCTTC. Its translation: CASSGPGYSGYGYTF.

The rearrangement links TRBV9 to TRBJ2-3; D is uncertain. V lost 0 bases and J lost 5, with 13 bases in between. CDR3 length: 15 residues. Germline CDR1 SGDLS, CDR2 YYNGEE. CDR3 protein: CASSVDWRSVDTQYF. The CDR3 nucleotides read TGTGCCAGCAGCGTAGATTGGAGATCGGTAGATACGCAGTATTTT.

This chain joins TRBV5-1 and TRBJ2-1, with TRBD2 identical over 7 bases. This CDR3 has 16 residues. V was clipped by 5 bases and J by 4 bases; unmatched bases: 12. CDR1 is SGHRS and CDR2 is YFSETQ in the germline V gene. Written as DNA, the CDR3 is TGCGCCAGCAGTTCTGGTCTTCTCGGGAGGTACAATGAGCAGTTCTTC. This sequence encodes CASSSGLLGRYNEQFF.

This clone was picked up a small number of times. The chain combines TRBV6-5 with TRBJ1-2; 7 nucleotides agree with TRBD1. CDR1 and CDR2 (germline): MNHEY, SVGAGI. CDR3 size: 12 residues. Germline trimming cut 7 bases from V and 7 bases from J; bases unmatched to any gene: 6. In DNA form, the CDR3 reads TGTGCCAGCAAAAAAGGGGGCTCTGGCTACACCTTC. This gives the protein CASKKGGSGYTF.

As to this clone: This may come from a read error, since a much larger clone is one base off. The genes are TRBV28 and TRBJ2-3, with D possibly being TRBD2 (6 bases). The germline V and J ends were trimmed by 10 bases and 0 bases, with 8 bases remaining between them. The CDR3 runs to 12 residues. Per germline, CDR1 MDHEN and CDR2 SYDVKM. The CDR3 sequence is CATGTSTDTQYF. The CDR3 DNA is TGTGCCACCGGGACTAGCACAGATACGCAGTATTTT.

The V gene is TRBV19, the J gene TRBJ2-7; 8 bases agree with TRBD2. V dropped 5 bases and J dropped 2; count of bases not matched to a gene: 8. Germline V gene data show CDR1 as LNHDA and CDR2 as SQIVND (reference sequence). The length of the CDR3 is 15 residues. CDR3 nucleotides: TGTGCCAGTAGTGTAGCTAGCGGGCCAACCTACGAGCAGTACTTC. Amino acids: CASSVASGPTYEQYF.

The J gene is TRBJ1-4, the V gene TRBV19, with 7 bases matching TRBD1. The germline V gene has CDR1 LNHDA and CDR2 SQIVND (reference sequence). CDR3 length equals 14 residues. After removal of 6 bases from V and 5 bases from J, the junction contained 6 bases not matched to a gene. This CDR3 is CASSTGEANEKLFF. As DNA, the CDR3 is TGTGCCAGTAGCACAGGGGAGGCGAATGAAAAACTGTTTTTT.

The chain joins TRBV30 to TRBJ1-1; D uncertain. The CDR3 extends over 12 amino acids. Germline values: CDR1 GTSNPN, CDR2 SVGIG (reference sequence). DNA for the CDR3: TGTGCTGGCGGGGAAAGTAGCACTGAAGCTTTCTTT. As protein: CAGGESSTEAFF.

The gene calls are TRBV5-1 and TRBJ1-3, with D perhaps TRBD1 (5 bases). CDR1 and CDR2 (germline): SGHRS, YFSETQ. The CDR3 sequence is 16 residues long. The V end was cut by 5 bases, the J end by 0 bases, with 15 bases between. The CDR3 DNA follows: TGCGCCAGCAGGAATCCGGGGGGAGGCTCTGGAAACACCATATATTTT. Its translation is CASRNPGGGSGNTIYF.

This clone came up a few times. The chain uses TRBV6-5 and TRBJ1-2; D is uncertain. In germline, CDR1 is MNHEY, CDR2 SVGAGI. Trimming shortened V by 2 bases and J by 4 bases, and 14 bases separated the two germline ends. This CDR3 spans 15 amino acids. The CDR3 here is CASSYGTRAGYGYTF. The CDR3 DNA follows: TGTGCCAGCAGTTACGGCACTAGGGCAGGCTATGGCTACACCTTC.

This chain joins TRBV21-1 and TRBJ2-5; the D call of TRBD2 is as the table states it, not checked on the DNA. TRBV21-1 is an annotated pseudogene. The CDR3 loop spans 14 amino acids. The CDR3 is CASSTSGRSETQYF. The CDR3 bases are TGTGCCAGCAGCACTAGCGGGAGGTCAGAGACCCAGTACTTC.

This clone has a single count. The V call is TRBV27, the J call TRBJ1-1; 7 bases line up with TRBD1. The CDR3 spans 13 residues. Germline loops: CDR1 MNHEY, CDR2 SMNVEV (reference sequence). J was trimmed by 6 bases and V by 5 bases; bases with no gene match: 6. The CDR3 DNA follows: TGTGCCAGCAGTACCCGGCAGGGGGCTGAAGCTTTCTTT. Protein sequence: CASSTRQGAEAFF.

This chain connects TRBV7-2 to TRBJ1-1, with TRBD1 matching 7 bases. V dropped 2 bases and J dropped 4; count of bases not matched to a gene: 1. Germline V lookup: CDR1 SGHTA, CDR2 FQGNSA. The CDR3 totals 13 residues. The CDR3 reads CASSLRGRTEAFF. The CDR3 bases are TGTGCCAGCAGCTTAAGGGGGCGCACTGAAGCTTTCTTT.

This chain links TRBV6-6 with TRBJ1-5; D possibly corresponds to TRBD1 (5 bases). V lost 6 bases and J lost 2, with 14 bases in between. CDR1 is MNHNY and CDR2 is SVGAGI in the germline V gene (reference sequence). The CDR3 spans 15 residues. In DNA form, the CDR3 reads TGTGCCAGCAGCCCCCGCCAGGGCGGCAATCAGCCCCAGCATTTT. Translation: CASSPRQGGNQPQHF.

CDR3 protein: CASSLIPTGAGNTIYF. In nucleotides, the CDR3 is TGCGCCAGCAGCCTTATCCCGACAGGGGCTGGAAACACCATATATTTT. The V gene is TRBV5-1, the J gene TRBJ1-3, with 8 bases lining up with TRBD1. The germline V gene encodes CDR1 SGHRS and CDR2 YFSETQ. This CDR3 has 16 amino acids. V was clipped by 4 bases and J by 2 bases; unmatched bases: 8. Based on the CDR3 plus reference TRBV5-1 and TRBJ1-3, the full variable domain is KAGVTQTPRYLIKTRGQQVTLSCSPISGHRSVSWYQQTPGQGLQFLFEYFSETQRNKGNFPGRFSGRQFSNSRSEMNVSTLELGDSALYLCASSLIPTGAGNTIYFGEGSWLTVV.

The genes are TRBV9 and TRBJ1-3; 9 bases fit TRBD1. V was clipped by 0 bases and J by 0 bases; unmatched bases: 7. The CDR3 consists of 18 residues. Germline V gene sequence: CDR1 SGDLS, CDR2 YYNGEE. Here the CDR3 DNA reads TGTGCCAGCAGCGTAGGAGGGACAGGGATTATCTCTGGAAACACCATATATTTT. Translating it yields CASSVGGTGIISGNTIYF.

This chain links TRBV7-3 with TRBJ2-2; a weak D match, TRBD1 (5 bases). Germline CDR1 and CDR2: SGHTA and FQGTGA. The CDR3 covers 15 residues. Trimming cost V 1 base and J 5 bases, with 11 bases left between them. CDR3 nucleotide sequence: TGTGCCAGCAGCTTAATGGGGCCAGGGACCGGGGAGCTGTTTTTT. This translates into CASSLMGPGTGELFF.